Sequencing of this T cell receptor beta chain was carried out in a study of vaccination and CD4 T cells after COVID-19 (dated by TCRdb to between 2021 and 2024). For the study in its entirety: Every convalescent patient had a positive nasal swab PCR test for SARS-CoV-2, with mild disease in eight to ten patients and severe disease in one. The convalescent cohort comprised six males and four females, including two Hispanic individuals, seven Caucasians, two Asians and one multiracial person. Each participant got two doses of either the Pfizer-BioNTech BNT162b2 vaccine (n=8) or the Moderna mRNA-1273 vaccine (n=2). Post-COVID blood samples were collected from convalescent patients a median of roughly 100 days after diagnosis, with a range of about 35 to 180 days. Post-vaccine blood samples were collected a median of around 2.5 months after the second vaccine dose, ranging from roughly 13 to 241 days. Overlapping spike peptide pools from SARS-CoV-2 and from the common cold coronaviruses HCoV-NL63, HCoV-OC43 and HCoV-229E were used as culture stimuli. Control cultures received a CEFX viral epitope pool as the positive control, an HIV-1 Nef peptide pool as the negative control, or no peptide. The spike-specific CD4+ TCR repertoire was compared before and after mRNA vaccination in 10 COVID-19 convalescent patients and a handful of infection-naive healthy vaccine recipients.

Including the terminal cysteine and phenylalanine, the CDR3 comprises 18 residues. The read is trimmed to its CDR3 DNA, 54 bases read in frame from base 1. V is clipped by 6 bases and J by 0 bases, and the sequence between their germline boundaries is 18 bases long. The germline V gene supplies CDR1 SGHAT and CDR2 FQNNGV. The library was generated by PCR. At the Johns Hopkins FTIC core, DNA from the cultured CD4+ T cells underwent TCR sequencing with the Oncomine TCR Beta short-read assay. The QIAamp micro DNA kit was used to extract genomic DNA from the cultured CD4+ T cells. The Oncomine TCR Beta libraries from cultured CD4+ T cells were pooled using unique dual indexes and then sequenced on an Illumina iSeq 100. The authors' analysis ran thus. Non-productive sequences were removed, and CDR3s not starting with C, not ending with F or W, or shorter than 7 amino acids were discarded. Antigen-specific clonotypes were identified with the MANAFEST web application by comparing peptide-stimulated wells with reference and other culture wells. Positive clones required FDR below 0.05, an odds ratio above 5, and productive frequency above 0.1% in at least two of three replicate wells. A clonotype was classed as cross-reactive if the clonotype showed significant expansion both in SARS-CoV-2 spike wells and in at least one common cold coronavirus spike condition. Levenshtein distances (stringdist) and unrooted phylogenetic trees (ape) in R version 3.6.1 were used to assess CDR3 homology. The public sequencing data were trimmed at Q25 with fastp and processed into clonotypes with MiXCR by TCRdb, which kept only in-frame beta chains. For every CDR3 protein sequence, its rows merge into one entry that carries the most common genes and DNA. The V and J calls and clone size come from TCRdb's table, not from the authors' own analysis. Counted in this sample were approximately 16,000 distinct CDR3 sequences; about 76% of them appeared once. The top ten clonotypes cover around 16% of the sample.

Broad study findings and their caveats: In convalescent patients, a median around 85% of post-vaccine SARS-CoV-2-reactive clones were detected only after vaccination, and vaccine-specific priming was suggested by this finding. Only a relatively small number of convalescent patients were included in the study, and early timepoints following natural infection were not analyzed. In convalescent patients, nearly all vaccine-specific clones (304 of 307) were found to be mono-reactive for SARS-CoV-2 spike rather than cross-reactive with common cold coronaviruses. Although the median number of SARS-CoV-2-reactive clonotypes went up from more than 20 after infection to around 40 after vaccination, the increase was not significant.

In regard to this clonotype: Its antigen remains unidentified. Base qualities are not at hand, and no much larger clone is one base apart.

According to the study, the label for this sample's treatment or condition signals: approximately nine-day PBMC culture with coronavirus spike peptide pools or control peptides (ViraFEST assay). The ViraFEST assay was used in the study, in which antigen-specific T cells were expanded with peptide pools and expanded clonotypes were subsequently identified by TCR sequencing. Positive SARS-CoV-2 PCR tests in the convalescent patients dated from March to December 2020, before Alpha, Beta and Delta variants emerged in the United States. PBMCs were cultured at under 2.5 million per well in IMDM supplemented with about 5.5% human AB serum and 9 to 10 IU/ml IL-2, with about 11 ug/ml peptide pools added. On days 3 and 7, half of the culture medium was replaced with fresh IL-2-containing medium. Once the cells had been in culture for roughly 11 days, the EasySep CD4+ T cell isolation kit was used to isolate CD4+ T cells by negative selection. Ficoll-Paque Plus gradient centrifugation was used to isolate PBMCs from whole blood, and the isolated PBMCs were then either used fresh or cryopreserved at -140C. In general, triplicate wells were set up for every culture condition.

The sequence derives from a human donor who had recovered from COVID-19. Sequencing input: CD4+ T cells from blood, cultured in vitro. The chain links TRBV11-2 with TRBJ1-6; matching of 6 bases hints at TRBD1 as the D gene. The DNA sequence follows: TGTGCCAGCAGGACCGGGACATCGACGAGCTCCTATAATTCACCCCTCCACTTT. Its translation is CASRTGTSTSSYNSPLHF.